This T cell receptor beta chain emerged from a study of regulatory T cells in long-lasting Graves disease (TCRdb year 2021). In the study overall: Newly diagnosed Graves' disease patients had taken antithyroid drugs for less than 3 months. The study was conducted in China and was registered as a clinical trial. Patients with persistent Graves' disease were compared with patients with newly diagnosed Graves' disease using TCR sequencing and RNA sequencing of peripheral blood. TCR sequencing covered approximately 13 persistent and 20 newly diagnosed Graves' disease patients, approximately 33 samples in total. Study-wide findings and limitations: Peripheral blood alone was examined, since thyroid tissue, which constituted the primary lesion, could not be accessed. Lower TCR Shannon entropy and fewer highly expanded clones were observed in persistent Graves' disease patients than in newly diagnosed patients, which suggested clonal expansion. Preferential use of TRBV28, TRBJ1-2 and TRBJ2-5 was observed in persistent disease, whereas TRBV20-1 and TRBJ2-1 were favored in newly diagnosed disease. Sequencing and analysis were limited to the TCR beta chain. Patients with persistent disease shared more public clonotypes (roughly 2,900) than newly diagnosed patients did (about 1,000). The authors noted that the small sample size was a limitation that may lower accuracy.

This clonotype has more than one count but fewer than ten. No antigen is known for it. No base qualities exist here, and no much larger clone lies one base off it. The cysteine opens and the phenylalanine closes a CDR3 of 13 amino acids. The kept DNA is CDR3 alone, 39 bases in frame from the first base. Trimming removed 4 bases from V and 2 bases from J, leaving 9 bases between the germline ends. Preparation of the library involved multiplex PCR. The sequencing machine was an Illumina HiSeq 4000. CDR3 regions were amplified by Arm-PCR with iRepertoire HTBI primers to construct TCR beta libraries. Before sequencing, the PCR products went through gel purification. The authors processed their data as follows. Across samples, fewer than 70 TRBV and roughly 15 TRBJ segments were identified and used for gene usage analysis of CDR3 amino acid clonotypes. Filtered high-quality paired reads were merged into contigs using COPE and FqMerger. Contigs were aligned with BLAST to IMGT TRBV, TRBD and TRBJ reference genes, and CDR3 was defined per IMGT. Any clonotype with a frequency above 0.1% was classified as a highly expanded clone. Repertoire diversity was measured by Shannon entropy, and V-J evenness by the Gini coefficient. A clonotype found in more than one individual was treated as public. TCRdb cleaned the public reads at Q25 with fastp, built clones with MiXCR and kept in-frame beta chains. Each record represents a unique CDR3 protein, reported with the most common genes and DNA among its rows. In this record, the V and J calls reflect TCRdb's handling and not the investigators' own analysis. A total of around 400,000 distinct CDR3 sequences appear in this sample, over 14% of them only once. The top ten clonotypes cover roughly 8% of the sample.

The time point label, as the study defines it: newly diagnosed GD, antithyroid drugs for less than 3 months. RNA was extracted from PBMCs in TRIzol for both TCR sequencing and RNA sequencing. The diagnosis of Graves' disease followed American Thyroid Association guidelines. The patients came from an endocrinology department in Xi'an, China. Each patient gave approximately 9.7 milliliters of peripheral blood, collected in an EDTA anticoagulant tube. Ficoll Paque Plus density gradient separation was used to isolate PBMCs, and no further T cell sorting was done. An Agilent 2100 Bioanalyzer and agarose gel were used to assess RNA quality, and a NanoDrop 2000 was used to measure RNA concentration. These data were also reused for a study on T cells in Graves' hyperthyroidism and ophthalmopathy. From the second report: Graves' hyperthyroidism was defined as stable when no progression to ophthalmopathy occurred over 18 months of follow-up. The hyperthyroidism patients were between 18 and 65 years old and newly diagnosed, with a disease duration of less than 2 months. Patients with uncontrolled infections, other autoimmune diseases, pregnancy or lactation were excluded. Diagnoses were established on the basis of clinical symptoms, serum thyroxine and TRAb, thyroid ultrasound, and orbital computed tomography. For the first round of RT-PCR on the TCR CDR3, the HTBI primer set was used together with the Qiagen OneStep RT-PCR kit. Blood samples also contained most of the expanded thyroid clonotypes (frequency above 0.001), which suggests that blood repertoires may reflect thyroid immune responses. In cross-validation, a model built on a 13 V-J signature told ophthalmopathy apart from stable hyperthyroidism with 85% to 90% sensitivity and roughly 81% specificity, and in testing the same model reached 80%/75%. During validation, the model predicted progression to ophthalmopathy a median of around 6 months ahead of onset, with around 71% sensitivity and roughly 72% specificity. A discovery cohort of around 100 patients, 43 with Graves' ophthalmopathy and about 58 with stable Graves' hyperthyroidism, was used to find distinguishing TCR V-J signatures. Prospective prediction of ophthalmopathy was tested in an independent validation cohort consisting of some 20 hyperthyroidism patients and some 15 patients who later progressed to ophthalmopathy. The approximately 100 discovery patients were randomly divided into training and test sets at a 7:3 ratio. In about 6 Graves' hyperthyroidism patients, the study also compared T-cell repertoires from thyroid tissue with T-cell repertoires from blood. After sampling, hyperthyroidism patients received methimazole starting at 30 mg daily, and ophthalmopathy patients received high-dose intravenous methylprednisolone. A second multiplex PCR round built the libraries, followed by size selection and purification. Libraries were sequenced paired-end with 100 bp reads on an Illumina HiSeq2000. SOAPnuke was used to process the raw data, throwing out any read that contained adapters or uncalled bases, had a mean Phred below 15, or lacked an exact constant-primer or identifier match. COPE v1.2.5 was used to merge high-quality paired reads, and clonotypes were defined as unique nucleotide sequences. MiTCR v1.1 was used to align clonotypes to the IMGT TRBV, TRBD and TRBJ reference segments. The analysis included only V-J combinations with a frequency above 0.0001, which together covered approximately 99% of the repertoires. A TCS score was defined as the ratio of F50 (clonal expansion) to E x V (chaos), with BLOSUM62-based TCRdist applied between CDR3 peptides within each V-J. Welch's t-statistics and random forest reduced roughly 530 V-J features to about 13, which were used in a naive Bayes classifier (R e1071). No statistical method was used to set the sample size in advance, and investigators knew the group allocation. According to the paper, TCR Vbeta CDR3 sequencing was carried out on some 140 peripheral blood samples, which came from 40 to 45 ophthalmopathy, approximately 78 hyperthyroidism and around 17 progressor patients.

The receptor was isolated from a woman aged 35 to 49 with Graves disease. Donor details come from another sample of the same person, matched by shared clones. The rearranged chain carries TRBV12-3 or TRBV12-4 and TRBJ2-7; the D segment cannot be called with confidence. The input for sequencing was peripheral blood mononuclear cells (PBMCs), taken at new diagnosis, from a patient treated with antithyroid drugs. The bases read TGTGCCAGCAGTTCAGACAACCCCTACGAGCAGTACTTC. Translated, this is CASSSDNPYEQYF.